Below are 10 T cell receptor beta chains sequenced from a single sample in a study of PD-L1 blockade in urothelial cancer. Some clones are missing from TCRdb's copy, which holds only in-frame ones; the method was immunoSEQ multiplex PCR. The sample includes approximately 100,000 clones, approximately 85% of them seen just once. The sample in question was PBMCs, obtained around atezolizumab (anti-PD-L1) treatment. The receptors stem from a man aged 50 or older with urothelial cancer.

The CDR3 reads CASSLSSSGSPDTQYF. As DNA, the CDR3 is TGCGCCAGCAGCCTTAGTTCTAGCGGGAGTCCAGATACGCAGTATTTT. The chain carries TRBV4-1 and TRBJ2-3; 10 positions agree with TRBD2. Germline V CDR1 and CDR2: MGHRA, YSYEKL. V trimming: 4 bases; J trimming: 4 bases; junction bases outside the gene matches: 8. The CDR3 extends over 16 amino acids.

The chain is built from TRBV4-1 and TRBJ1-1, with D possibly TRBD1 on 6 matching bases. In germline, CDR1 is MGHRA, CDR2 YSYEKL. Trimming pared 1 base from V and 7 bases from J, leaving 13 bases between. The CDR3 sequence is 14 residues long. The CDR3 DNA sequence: TGCGCCAGCAGCCAAGGCGAACAGGGTAATGAAGCTTTCTTT. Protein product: CASSQGEQGNEAFF.

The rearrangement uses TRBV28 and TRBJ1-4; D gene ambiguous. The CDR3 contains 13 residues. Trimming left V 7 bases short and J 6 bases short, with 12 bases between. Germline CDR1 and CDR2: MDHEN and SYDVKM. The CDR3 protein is CASTRGRDEKLFF. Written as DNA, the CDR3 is TGTGCCAGCACCCGAGGGCGGGATGAAAAACTGTTTTTT.

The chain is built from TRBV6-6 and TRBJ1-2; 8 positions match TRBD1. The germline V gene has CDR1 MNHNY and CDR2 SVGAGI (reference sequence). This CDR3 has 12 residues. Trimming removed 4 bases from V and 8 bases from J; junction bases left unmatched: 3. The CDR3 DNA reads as TGTGCCAGCAGTTCAGGGGGCAAGGGCTACACCTTC. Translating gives CASSSGGKGYTF.

This CDR3 is CASRMGLGTDTQYF. Here the CDR3 DNA reads TGTGCCAGCAGGATGGGCTTGGGCACAGATACGCAGTATTTT. The chain is built from TRBV27 and TRBJ2-3; D gene unclear. V lost 6 bases and J lost 1, with 11 bases in between. The CDR3 totals 14 residues. Per germline, CDR1 MNHEY and CDR2 SMNVEV (reference sequence).

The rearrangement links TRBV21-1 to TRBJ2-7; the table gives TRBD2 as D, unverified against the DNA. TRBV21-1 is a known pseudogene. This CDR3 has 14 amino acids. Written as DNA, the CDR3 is TGTGCCAGCAGCAAAGCTCCTAGACCCTACGAGCAGTACTTC. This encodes CASSKAPRPYEQYF.

The CDR3 loop reads CASSLVGGSNEKLFF. CDR3 in DNA: TGCGCCAGCAGCTTGGTGGGGGGAAGTAATGAAAAACTGTTTTTT. The chain links TRBV5-1 to TRBJ1-4; maybe TRBD1 (5 bases). Trimming removed 0 bases at V and 4 bases at J, with 10 bases between. CDR3 length: 15 residues. Germline V gene sequence: CDR1 SGHRS, CDR2 YFSETQ.

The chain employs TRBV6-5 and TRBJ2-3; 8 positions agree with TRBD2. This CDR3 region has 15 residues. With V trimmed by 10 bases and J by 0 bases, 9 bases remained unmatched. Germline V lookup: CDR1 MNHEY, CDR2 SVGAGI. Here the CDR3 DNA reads TGTGCCATCAGGGCTAGCGGGCGTAGCACAGATACGCAGTATTTT. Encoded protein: CAIRASGRSTDTQYF.

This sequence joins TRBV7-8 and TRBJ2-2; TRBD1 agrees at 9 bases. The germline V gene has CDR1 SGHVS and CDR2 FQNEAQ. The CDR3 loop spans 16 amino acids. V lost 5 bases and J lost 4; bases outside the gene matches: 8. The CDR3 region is CASSPWTGALTGELFF. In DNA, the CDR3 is TGTGCCAGCAGCCCTTGGACAGGGGCACTCACCGGGGAGCTGTTTTTT.

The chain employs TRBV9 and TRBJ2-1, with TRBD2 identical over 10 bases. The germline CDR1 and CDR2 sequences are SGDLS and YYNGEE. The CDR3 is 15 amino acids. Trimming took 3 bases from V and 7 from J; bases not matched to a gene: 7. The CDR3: CASSGTSGTTNEQFF. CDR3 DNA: TGTGCCAGCAGCGGCACTAGCGGGACGACAAATGAGCAGTTCTTC.